A single sample is the source of the 24 T cell receptor beta chains below, sequenced in a study of T cells in Graves' hyperthyroidism and ophthalmopathy. Amplification yielded TCR beta CDR3 regions, with RNA transcripts as the source. When the TCR CDR3 underwent first-round RT-PCR, the HTBI primer set was used. TCRdb independently ran MiXCR on the multiplex PCR reads; one entry per CDR3 protein. The repertoire includes around 540,000 distinct CDR3 sequences, roughly 46% of them detected once, and just under 8.5% sits in the top ten. The specimen was peripheral blood or thyroid tissue (not recorded which). Receptor source: a woman younger than 35 with Graves' hyperthyroidism.

The chain carries TRBV29-1 and TRBJ1-1; D is possibly TRBD1 (5 bases). The CDR3 totals 10 residues. Germline CDR1 SQVTM, CDR2 ANQGSEA. Between the trimmed V and J ends, which lost 8 bases and 8 bases, there was a span of 12 bases. CDR3 amino acids: CSRPGDEAFF. The CDR3 region has the DNA TGCAGCCGTCCGGGGGACGAAGCTTTCTTT.

The chain carries TRBV20-1 and TRBJ2-5; D ambiguous. This CDR3 is built from 13 residues. V was trimmed by 5 bases and J by 3 bases, leaving 13 bases between them. In germline, CDR1 is DFQATT, CDR2 SNEGSKA (reference sequence). This chain's CDR3 is CSADRAREETQYF. The CDR3 DNA follows: TGCAGTGCTGACCGGGCCCGCGAAGAGACCCAGTACTTC.

This clonotype was counted only a few times. V usage is TRBV12-3 or TRBV12-4 and J usage is TRBJ1-1; no reliable D call. The CDR3 is 13 amino acids. Trimming left V 3 bases short and J 8 bases short, with 13 bases between. The CDR3 sequence is CASSFGRKFEAFF. The DNA for the CDR3 is TGTGCCAGCAGTTTCGGTCGGAAGTTCGAAGCTTTCTTT.

This chain uses TRBV7-6 with TRBJ2-7; TRBD1 is a possible D gene (6 bases). The CDR3 extends over 12 amino acids. Germline values: CDR1 SGHVS, CDR2 FNYEAQ. The V end was cut by 10 bases, the J end by 0 bases, with 10 bases between. The CDR3 protein is CATGQFSYEQYF. The CDR3 DNA follows: TGTGCCACCGGACAGTTCTCCTACGAGCAGTACTTC.

V is TRBV7-2 and J is TRBJ2-7; 8 nucleotides align to TRBD2. CDR3 length: 16 residues. V was pared by 4 bases and J by 4 bases, with 12 bases of the junction left unmatched. Germline V gene lookup returns CDR1 SGHTA and CDR2 FQGNSA. The CDR3 DNA reads as TGTGCCAGCAGCTGGGAGGAACCGGGACTAGGGTACGAGCAGTACTTC. Its protein product is CASSWEEPGLGYEQYF.

This clonotype was observed at least ten times. This chain connects TRBV7-8 to TRBJ1-2; D is ambiguous. The CDR3 contains 13 residues. Germline values: CDR1 SGHVS, CDR2 FQNEAQ. Trimming removed 1 base at V and 2 bases at J, with 5 bases between. The DNA of the CDR3 is TGTGCCAGCAGCTTAGGGGTGAACTATGGCTACACCTTC. Protein sequence: CASSLGVNYGYTF.

With respect to this clonotype: One end of the junction is discordant with germline, which a read error may explain. The V gene is TRBV7-6, the J gene TRBJ2-7, with D perhaps TRBD2 (6 bases). The CDR3 contains 16 residues. CDR1 is SGHVS, CDR2 FNYEAQ, per germline. The CDR3 coding sequence is TGTGCCAGCAGACTAATACGGGGGAGGTTCCTCTACGGGCAGTACTTC. Protein sequence: CASRLIRGRFLYGQYF. The whole variable domain, filled in from reference TRBV7-6 and TRBJ2-7, reads GAGVSQSPRYKVTKRGQDVALRCDPISGHVSLYWYRQALGQGPEFLTYFNYEAQQDKSGLPNDRFSAERPEGSISTLTIQRTEQRDSAMYRCASRLIRGRFLYGQYFGPGTRLTVT.

This chain links TRBV7-3 with TRBJ1-1, with D unresolved. Germline lookup yields CDR1 SGHTA and CDR2 FQGTGA. This CDR3 has 11 residues. Trimming stripped 11 bases from V and 1 base from J, with 8 bases between. CDR3 region: CAARGNTEAFF. Here the CDR3 DNA reads TGTGCCGCCCGCGGGAACACTGAAGCTTTCTTT.

This clonotype has only a few counts. The CDR3 loop is CSARDSVATPLYEQYF. CDR3 coding DNA: TGCAGTGCTAGAGATTCGGTGGCGACGCCTCTCTACGAGCAGTACTTC. This sequence joins TRBV20-1 and TRBJ2-7; D gene uncertain. Germline CDR1 and CDR2: DFQATT and SNEGSKA (reference sequence). The CDR3 spans 16 residues. V lost 0 bases to trimming and J lost 3 bases, with 18 bases between them.

At least ten counts were recorded for this clonotype. The chain recombines TRBV19 with TRBJ2-7; D remains unclear. The CDR3 covers 11 residues. Trimming removed 9 bases at V and 7 bases at J, with 13 bases between. Germline V gives CDR1 LNHDA, CDR2 SQIVND (reference sequence). The CDR3 is CASSTGEEQYF. CDR3 sequence (DNA): TGTGCCAGCAGCACTGGAGAGGAGCAGTACTTC.

The chain combines TRBV2 with TRBJ2-7, with TRBD2 identical over 8 bases. V lost 5 bases and J lost 2; bases outside the gene matches: 11. The CDR3 totals 16 residues. Per the germline V gene, CDR1 is SNHLY and CDR2 is FYNNEI. The CDR3 is CASSLPPSGRTYEQYF. The CDR3 coding sequence is TGTGCCAGCAGTTTACCTCCTAGCGGGCGGACCTACGAGCAGTACTTC.

The chain recombines TRBV20-1 with TRBJ2-5; 10 bases line up with TRBD2. J lost 5 bases, V lost 5 bases, and 2 bases had no gene match. The germline V gene encodes CDR1 DFQATT and CDR2 SNEGSKA (reference sequence). This CDR3 has 12 amino acids. The CDR3 sequence: CSAQGLAETQYF. The CDR3 DNA follows: TGCAGTGCTCAGGGACTAGCGGAGACCCAGTACTTC.

The chain uses TRBV19 and TRBJ1-3, with D hard to call. Deletions cut 5 bases from V and 2 bases from J, with 10 bases between. CDR1 and CDR2 (germline): LNHDA, SQIVND (reference sequence). The CDR3 runs to 14 residues. CDR3 protein: CASSVGATGNTIYF. CDR3 nucleotides: TGTGCCAGTAGTGTAGGTGCCACTGGAAACACCATATATTTT.

The V gene is TRBV19, the J gene TRBJ2-5; TRBD2 matches 9 bases. This CDR3 is built from 13 residues. Trimming took 3 bases from V and 5 from J; bases not matched to a gene: 1. CDR1 is LNHDA, CDR2 SQIVND, per germline (reference sequence). CDR3 in amino acids: CASSISGRETQYF. CDR3 nucleotide sequence: TGTGCCAGTAGTATCAGCGGGAGGGAGACCCAGTACTTC.

This clonotype was recorded many times. The chain has TRBV7-8 and TRBJ1-2; no firm D call. CDR1 is SGHVS, CDR2 FQNEAQ, per germline. This CDR3 contains 14 residues. Trimming cost V 2 bases and J 1 base, with 8 bases left between them. CDR3 bases: TGTGCCAGCAGCTTAAGCCACCTTAACTATGGCTACACCTTC. This encodes CASSLSHLNYGYTF.

This sequence joins TRBV7-2 and TRBJ1-5; 8 nucleotides match TRBD1. CDR1 is SGHTA, CDR2 FQGNSA, per germline. With 5 bases clipped from V and 12 bases from J, the junction kept 3 bases outside the gene matches. The CDR3 spans 11 residues. CDR3 sequence (DNA): TGTGCCAGCAGCATCGGACAGGGCCAGCATTTT. It codes for CASSIGQGQHF. Based on the CDR3 plus reference TRBV7-2 and TRBJ1-5, the full variable domain is GAGVSQSPSNKVTEKGKDVELRCDPISGHTALYWYRQSLGQGLEFLIYFQGNSAPDKSGLPSDRFSAERTGGSVSTLTIQRTQQEDSAVYLCASSIGQGQHFGDGTRLSIL.

CDR3 protein: CASSLRDEETQYF. For the CDR3, the DNA is TGTGCCAGCAGCTTACGGGACGAAGAGACCCAGTACTTC. J is TRBJ2-7 and V is TRBV7-2; perhaps D is TRBD1 or TRBD2 (5 bases each). TRBJ2-5 explains the end of the DNA better; the J call may be wrong. Germline-derived CDR1 and CDR2 are SGHTA and FQGNSA. The CDR3 contains 13 residues.

The chain joins TRBV29-1 to TRBJ2-5; 7 nucleotides agree with TRBD1. The CDR3 is made up of 12 amino acids. V lost 8 bases, J lost 3 bases, and 6 bases stayed unmatched. The germline gives CDR1 SQVTM, CDR2 ANQGSEA. The CDR3 region has the DNA TGCAGCATCCTGACAGGGAAAGAGACCCAGTACTTC. Encoded protein: CSILTGKETQYF.

The gene calls are TRBV15 and TRBJ1-1; no reliable D call. Trimming left V 3 bases short and J 14 bases short, with 10 bases between. Germline V gene lookup returns CDR1 LNHNV and CDR2 YYDKDF (reference sequence). The CDR3 has 10 residues. The CDR3 sequence: CATSSFPPFF. The CDR3 nucleotides read TGTGCCACCAGCAGCTTTCCCCCCTTCTTT.

This clonotype was detected many times. The chain combines TRBV2 with TRBJ1-2; possible D gene TRBD1, 5 bases. Germline CDR1 and CDR2: SNHLY and FYNNEI. V was trimmed by 7 bases and J by 0 bases, leaving 12 bases between them. The CDR3 loop spans 14 amino acids. As DNA, the CDR3 is TGTGCCAGCAACCAGGCAGGGTCTAACTATGGCTACACCTTC. It yields the protein CASNQAGSNYGYTF.

V usage is TRBV19 and J usage is TRBJ2-2; D might be TRBD2 (6 bases). Trimming took 6 bases from V and 5 from J, leaving 10 bases between them. CDR1 is LNHDA and CDR2 is SQIVND in the germline V gene (reference sequence). This CDR3 comprises 13 residues. The CDR3 DNA follows: TGTGCCAGTAGGGTAAGCGGGACCGGGGAGCTGTTTTTT. Its protein is CASRVSGTGELFF.

The chain joins TRBV19 to TRBJ2-7; TRBD1 matches at 9 bases. The V segment lost 9 bases and the J segment 6 bases; nucleotides outside the gene matches: 12. The CDR3 contains 14 residues. Germline V lookup: CDR1 LNHDA, CDR2 SQIVND (reference sequence). CDR3 in DNA: TGTGCCAGCAGCTTGGCCGGGACAGGGTCCGAGCAGTACTTC. It specifies CASSLAGTGSEQYF.

As to this clonotype: Since no conserved phenylalanine or tryptophan closes the CDR3, a read error is the likely cause. The rearrangement uses TRBV2 and TRBJ2-1; D gene uncertain. Germline V gene lookup returns CDR1 SNHLY and CDR2 FYNNEI. This CDR3 is 15 amino acids long. V shed 0 bases and J shed 0 bases, with 6 bases lying between them. Written as DNA, the CDR3 is TGTGCCAGCAGTGAAGCGGAGAGCTCCTACAATGAGCAGTTCAGA. It yields the protein CASSEAESSYNEQFR.

This clonotype was counted a few times. V usage is TRBV7-2 and J usage is TRBJ2-5; 9 positions agree with TRBD2. Germline CDR1 SGHTA, CDR2 FQGNSA. The CDR3 runs to 15 residues. The V gene end was trimmed by 5 bases and the J gene end by 8 bases; junction bases not matched to a gene: 12. The CDR3 loop is CASSPLGLAGVTQYF. The CDR3 DNA follows: TGTGCCAGCAGCCCGCTAGGATTAGCGGGAGTAACCCAGTACTTC.